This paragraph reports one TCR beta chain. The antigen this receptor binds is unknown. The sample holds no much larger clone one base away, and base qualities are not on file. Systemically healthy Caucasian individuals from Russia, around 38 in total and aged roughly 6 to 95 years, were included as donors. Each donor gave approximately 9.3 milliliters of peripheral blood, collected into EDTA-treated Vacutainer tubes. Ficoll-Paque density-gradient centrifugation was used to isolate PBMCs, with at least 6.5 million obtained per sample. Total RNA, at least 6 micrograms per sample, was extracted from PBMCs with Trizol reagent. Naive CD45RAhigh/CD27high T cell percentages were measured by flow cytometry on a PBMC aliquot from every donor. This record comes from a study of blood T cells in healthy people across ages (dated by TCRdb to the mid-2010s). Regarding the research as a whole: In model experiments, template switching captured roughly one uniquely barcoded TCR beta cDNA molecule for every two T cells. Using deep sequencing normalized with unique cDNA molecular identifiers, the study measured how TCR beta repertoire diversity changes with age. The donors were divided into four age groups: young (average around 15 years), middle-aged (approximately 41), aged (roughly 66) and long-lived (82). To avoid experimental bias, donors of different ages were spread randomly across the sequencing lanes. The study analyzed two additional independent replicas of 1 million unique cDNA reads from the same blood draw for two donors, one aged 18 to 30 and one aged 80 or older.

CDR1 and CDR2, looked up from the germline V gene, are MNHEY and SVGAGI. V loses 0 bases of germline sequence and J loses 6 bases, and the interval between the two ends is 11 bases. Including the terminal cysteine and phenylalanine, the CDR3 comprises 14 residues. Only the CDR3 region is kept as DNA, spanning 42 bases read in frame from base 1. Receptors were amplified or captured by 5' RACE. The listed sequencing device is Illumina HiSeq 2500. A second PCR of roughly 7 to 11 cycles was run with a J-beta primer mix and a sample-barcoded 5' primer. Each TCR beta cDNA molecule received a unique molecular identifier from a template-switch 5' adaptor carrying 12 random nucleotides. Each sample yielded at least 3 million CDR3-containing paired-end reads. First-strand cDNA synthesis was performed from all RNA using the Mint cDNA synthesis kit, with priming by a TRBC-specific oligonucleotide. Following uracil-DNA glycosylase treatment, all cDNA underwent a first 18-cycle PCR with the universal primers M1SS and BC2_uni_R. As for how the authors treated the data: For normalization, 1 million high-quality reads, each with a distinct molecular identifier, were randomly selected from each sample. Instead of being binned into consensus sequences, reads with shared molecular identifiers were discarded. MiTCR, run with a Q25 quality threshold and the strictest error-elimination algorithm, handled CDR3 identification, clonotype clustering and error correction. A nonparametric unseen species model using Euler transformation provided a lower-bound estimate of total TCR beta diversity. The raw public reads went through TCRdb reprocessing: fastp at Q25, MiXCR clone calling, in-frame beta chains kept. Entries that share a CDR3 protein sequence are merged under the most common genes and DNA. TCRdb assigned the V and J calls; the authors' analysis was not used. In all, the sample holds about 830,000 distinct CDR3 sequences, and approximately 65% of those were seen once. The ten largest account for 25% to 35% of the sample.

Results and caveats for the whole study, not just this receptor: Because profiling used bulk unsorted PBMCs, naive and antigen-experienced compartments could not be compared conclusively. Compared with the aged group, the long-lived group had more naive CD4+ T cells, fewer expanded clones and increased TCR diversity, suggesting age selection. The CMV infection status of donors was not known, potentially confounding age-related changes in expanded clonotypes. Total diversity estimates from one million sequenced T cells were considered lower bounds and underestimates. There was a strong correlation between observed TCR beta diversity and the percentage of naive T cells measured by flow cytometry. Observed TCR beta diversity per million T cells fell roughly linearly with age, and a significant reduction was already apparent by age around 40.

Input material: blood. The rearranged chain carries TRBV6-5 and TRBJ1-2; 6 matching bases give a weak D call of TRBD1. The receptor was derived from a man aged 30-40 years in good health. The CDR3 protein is CASSYSPTGHGYTF. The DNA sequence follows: TGTGCCAGCAGTTACTCTCCGACAGGCCATGGCTACACCTTC.